The 20 T cell receptor beta chains reported below all come from one sample, sequenced in a study of human T cells and chemical hapten exposure. TCRdb re-analysed the RACE reads in MiXCR, keeping a single row per CDR3 protein. Found here are 110,000 to 150,000 distinct CDR3 sequences, about 11% of them singletons; the top ten hold 1.2% to 1.5%. Described time point: patch test 2, 6 weeks after DPC sensitization. Treatment specified: therapeutic diphenylcyclopropenone sensitization with weekly scalp DPC. The specimen comprised whole blood, sampled in connection with sensitization to the hapten diphenylcyclopropenone (DPC). The receptors come from a woman aged 45-65 years with alopecia areata. Some clones in this sample may be carry-over from other donors' samples.

This clonotype has ten or more counts. The V call is TRBV6-5, the J call TRBJ2-1, with TRBD2 identical over 8 bases. Germline V gene data show CDR1 as MNHEY and CDR2 as SVGAGI. V shed 2 bases and J 9 bases; nucleotides not matched to a gene: 6. The CDR3 has 14 amino acids. CDR3 sequence reads: CASSYGGRYGEQFF. Written as DNA, the CDR3 is TGTGCCAGCAGTTACGGCGGGAGGTACGGTGAGCAGTTCTTC.

V is TRBV29-1 and J is TRBJ2-2; D is uncertain. The CDR3 runs 11 residues. Germline V lookup: CDR1 SQVTM, CDR2 ANQGSEA. V was shortened by 7 bases and J by 3 bases, with 6 bases between the two germline ends. The DNA for the CDR3 is TGCAGCGGTCTTGACACCGGGGAGCTGTTTTTT. It translates to CSGLDTGELFF.

The table lists this clonotype with a few counts. The chain carries TRBV5-1 and TRBJ1-1; TRBD1 aligns across 8 bases. With 3 bases clipped from V and 4 bases from J, the junction kept 11 bases outside the gene matches. CDR3 size: 16 residues. Germline values: CDR1 SGHRS, CDR2 YFSETQ. The CDR3 sequence is CASSSLSTGVSTEAFF. CDR3 DNA sequence: TGCGCCAGCAGCTCTCTCTCGACAGGGGTTTCCACTGAAGCTTTCTTT.

The sample holds many counts of this clonotype. The chain has TRBV5-1 and TRBJ2-1, with a tentative D call TRBD2 (5 bases). V was pared by 0 bases and J by 1 base, with 8 bases between. The germline V gene encodes CDR1 SGHRS and CDR2 YFSETQ. The CDR3 has 15 residues. CDR3 region: CASSLGAASYNEQFF. DNA for the CDR3: TGCGCCAGCAGCTTGGGAGCGGCTTCCTACAATGAGCAGTTCTTC.

The chain has TRBV28 and TRBJ1-2; TRBD1 aligns across 8 bases. After removal of 6 bases from V and 3 bases from J, the junction contained 3 bases not matched to a gene. The CDR3 extends over 13 amino acids. Germline V gives CDR1 MDHEN, CDR2 SYDVKM. The CDR3: CASRAGGDYGYTF. DNA of the CDR3: TGTGCCAGCAGGGCAGGGGGCGACTATGGCTACACCTTC.

This sequence joins TRBV4-3 and TRBJ2-3; D is uncertain. The CDR3 runs to 16 residues. Per the germline V gene, CDR1 is LGHNA and CDR2 is YSLEER. Trimming pared 4 bases from V and 0 bases from J, leaving 14 bases between. CDR3 in amino acids: CASSPAAVSSTDTQYF. In nucleotides, the CDR3 is TGCGCCAGCAGCCCCGCGGCGGTGTCTAGCACAGATACGCAGTATTTT.

The table lists this clonotype with many counts. The chain links TRBV20-1 to TRBJ2-7; D is unresolved. This CDR3 comprises 12 residues. In germline, CDR1 is DFQATT, CDR2 SNEGSKA (reference sequence). V lost 3 bases and J lost 0, with 6 bases in between. DNA of the CDR3: TGCAGTGCTAGCGGAAGCTCCTACGAGCAGTACTTC. This gives the protein CSASGSSYEQYF.

This clonotype was counted only a few times. V usage is TRBV14 and J usage is TRBJ2-1; D remains ambiguous. The CDR3 totals 17 residues. Germline CDR1 SGHDN, CDR2 FVKESK. The V end lost 0 bases, the J end lost 0 bases, and 12 bases lay between the germline ends. The CDR3 protein is CASSQESAVSSYNEQFF. In nucleotides, the CDR3 is TGTGCCAGCAGCCAAGAATCGGCGGTCTCCTCCTACAATGAGCAGTTCTTC.

The CDR3 DNA reads TGTGCCAGCTCACCACCAGCGAAAGCCGCCTACGAGCAGTACTTC. Encoded protein: CASSPPAKAAYEQYF. V is TRBV18 and J is TRBJ2-7, with D uncertain. Germline V CDR1 and CDR2: KGHSH, LQKENI. The CDR3 consists of 15 residues. Trimming cost V 0 bases and J 2 bases, with 11 bases left between them.

The chain joins TRBV29-1 to TRBJ2-5; TRBD2 matches at 7 bases. Trimming took 4 bases from V and 4 from J; bases not matched to a gene: 12. The CDR3 covers 15 residues. CDR1 is SQVTM and CDR2 is ANQGSEA in the germline V gene. As DNA, the CDR3 is TGCAGCGTTGTGCGGGAGTGGGAGGTTCCAGAGACCCAGTACTTC. This encodes CSVVREWEVPETQYF.

There are many counts of this clonotype. The rearrangement uses TRBV7-2 and TRBJ2-6; TRBD1 might be the D (6 bases). The CDR3 covers 15 residues. In germline, CDR1 is SGHTA, CDR2 FQGNSA. Trimming removed 5 bases at V and 2 bases at J, with 10 bases between. The CDR3 nucleotides read TGTGCCAGCAGCAAACAGGGAACTGGGGCCAACGTCCTGACTTTC. It is translated as CASSKQGTGANVLTF.

The rearrangement links TRBV6-5 to TRBJ1-1; no definite D call. The CDR3 totals 13 residues. V shed 6 bases and J shed 2 bases, with 10 bases lying between them. In germline, CDR1 is MNHEY, CDR2 SVGAGI. The CDR3 nucleotides read TGTGCCAGCAGGCCGGACGGAAACACTGAAGCTTTCTTT. Residues: CASRPDGNTEAFF.

The chain carries TRBV5-1 and TRBJ2-5; D unclear. V was pared by 0 bases and J by 3 bases, with 9 bases between. This CDR3 region has 14 residues. Per the germline V gene, CDR1 is SGHRS and CDR2 is YFSETQ. The CDR3 loop reads CASSLEASKETQYF. The CDR3 nucleotides are TGCGCCAGCAGCTTGGAGGCCTCCAAAGAGACCCAGTACTTC.

This clonotype was seen at least ten times. The V and J genes are TRBV11-3 and TRBJ2-2; D is unresolved. CDR3 length: 14 residues. CDR1 SGHNT and CDR2 YENEEA come from the germline V gene. V was shortened by 1 base and J by 0 bases, with 3 bases between the two germline ends. The CDR3: CASSLASNTGELFF. The CDR3 DNA sequence: TGTGCCAGCAGCTTAGCCTCGAACACCGGGGAGCTGTTTTTT.

In this sample, this clonotype turned up a few times. The DNA for the CDR3 is TGTGCCAGCAGCTTAGAGGGGTATCAGCCCCAGCATTTT. This sequence encodes CASSLEGYQPQHF. V is TRBV11-2 and J is TRBJ1-5; D unresolved. The CDR3 extends over 13 amino acids. Germline V gives CDR1 SGHAT, CDR2 FQNNGV. The germline V and J ends were trimmed by 0 bases and 5 bases, with 5 bases remaining between them.

The CDR3 reads CSASRDNLKETQYF. CDR3 DNA: TGCAGCGCCTCCCGGGACAACCTAAAAGAGACCCAGTACTTC. This rearrangement joins TRBV29-1 to TRBJ2-5, with D perhaps TRBD1 (6 bases). Trimming removed 7 bases from V and 3 bases from J, with 18 bases in between. This CDR3 has 14 residues. The germline V gene encodes CDR1 SQVTM and CDR2 ANQGSEA.

The CDR3 coding sequence is TGCAGTGCTAGAGGGGCCTGGCGGGACGCAATCTACAATGAGCAGTTCTTC. This codes for CSARGAWRDAIYNEQFF. The chain has TRBV20-1 and TRBJ2-1; possibly TRBD2 for D (6 bases). Looked up from germline, CDR1 is DFQATT and CDR2 is SNEGSKA (reference sequence). This CDR3 contains 17 residues. With 1 base removed from V and 3 bases from J, the gap between germline ends came to 19 bases.

This chain links TRBV7-2 with TRBJ1-1; possibly TRBD1 for D (6 bases). Looked up from germline, CDR1 is SGHTA and CDR2 is FQGNSA. The V end was cut by 5 bases, the J end by 2 bases, with 12 bases between. There are 14 residues in the CDR3. The CDR3 nucleotides are TGTGCCAGCAGCGCCGGACAGAAAAACACTGAAGCTTTCTTT. As protein: CASSAGQKNTEAFF.

This clonotype was recorded at least ten times. The V and J genes are TRBV10-3 and TRBJ2-3; TRBD2 matches 13 bases. The V gene end was trimmed by 11 bases and the J gene end by 0 bases; junction bases not matched to a gene: 20. The CDR3 contains 20 residues. Germline V gene lookup returns CDR1 ENHRY and CDR2 SYGVKD. The CDR3, as DNA: TGTGCCTCTCGAGAGAGGGCAACGGGACTAGCGGGATATAGCACAGATACGCAGTATTTT. Amino acids: CASRERATGLAGYSTDTQYF.

The V and J genes are TRBV12-3 or TRBV12-4 and TRBJ1-1; D is unresolved. The length of the CDR3 is 13 residues. V gave up 3 bases and J gave up 4 bases, with 9 bases separating them. As DNA, the CDR3 is TGTGCCAGCAGTTTCTCAGGCACCACTGAAGCTTTCTTT. This codes for CASSFSGTTEAFF.